The present TCR beta chain was sequenced within a study of control samples from healthy donors and cancer patients. Data came from immunoSEQ multiplex PCR; TCRdb stores just in-frame clones and leaves some out. The sample has more than 75,000 clones, over 85% seen once; the top ten hold around 5.1%. V was cut by 0 bases and J by 7 bases, with 15 bases left in between. The germline gives CDR1 LNHNV, CDR2 YYDKDF (reference sequence). The length of the CDR3 is 15 residues. The gene calls are TRBV15 and TRBJ2-5, with D maybe TRBD2 (5 bases). This clonotype originated in a man aged 50-60 years in good health. Sequenced: blood. Written as DNA, the CDR3 is TGTGCCACCAGCAGAGATATCGGACTGGGTGCGACCCAGTACTTC. Its translation is CATSRDIGLGATQYF.